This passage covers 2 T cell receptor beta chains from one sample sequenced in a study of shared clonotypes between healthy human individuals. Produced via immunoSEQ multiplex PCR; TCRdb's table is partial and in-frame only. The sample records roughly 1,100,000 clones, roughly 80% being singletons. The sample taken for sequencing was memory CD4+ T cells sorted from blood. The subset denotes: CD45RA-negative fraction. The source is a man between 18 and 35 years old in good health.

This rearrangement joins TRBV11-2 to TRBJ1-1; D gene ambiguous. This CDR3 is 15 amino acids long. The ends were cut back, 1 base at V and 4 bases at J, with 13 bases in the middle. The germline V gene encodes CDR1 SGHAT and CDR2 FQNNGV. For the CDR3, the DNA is TGTGCCAGCAGCTTAGCCCGAGGTGGAGGCACTGAAGCTTTCTTT. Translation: CASSLARGGGTEAFF.

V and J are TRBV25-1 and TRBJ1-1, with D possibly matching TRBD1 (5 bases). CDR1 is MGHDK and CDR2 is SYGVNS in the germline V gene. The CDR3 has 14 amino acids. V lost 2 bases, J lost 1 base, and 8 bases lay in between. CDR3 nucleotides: TGTGCCAGCAGTGAACAGGGAAAGAACACTGAAGCTTTCTTT. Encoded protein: CASSEQGKNTEAFF.